This T cell receptor (beta chain) is from a study of blood T cell repertoires in COVID-19. Data came from immunoSEQ multiplex PCR; TCRdb stores just in-frame clones and leaves some out. The sample includes hundreds of thousands of clones, around 89% of them seen just once. Only a few counts were recorded for this clone. The CDR3 spans 13 residues. The junction had 2 bases not matched to a gene; V was cut back by 5 bases and J by 5 bases. Germline V gene lookup returns CDR1 MNHEY and CDR2 SVGEGT. The sequenced sample consisted of peripheral blood. This rearrangement joins TRBV6-2 or TRBV6-3 to TRBJ2-2; 7 nucleotides align to TRBD1. This receptor was taken from a young woman with COVID-19, enrolled during active disease. CDR3 DNA: TGTGCCAGCAGTCGACAGGGAACCGGGGAGCTGTTTTTT. It codes for CASSRQGTGELFF.